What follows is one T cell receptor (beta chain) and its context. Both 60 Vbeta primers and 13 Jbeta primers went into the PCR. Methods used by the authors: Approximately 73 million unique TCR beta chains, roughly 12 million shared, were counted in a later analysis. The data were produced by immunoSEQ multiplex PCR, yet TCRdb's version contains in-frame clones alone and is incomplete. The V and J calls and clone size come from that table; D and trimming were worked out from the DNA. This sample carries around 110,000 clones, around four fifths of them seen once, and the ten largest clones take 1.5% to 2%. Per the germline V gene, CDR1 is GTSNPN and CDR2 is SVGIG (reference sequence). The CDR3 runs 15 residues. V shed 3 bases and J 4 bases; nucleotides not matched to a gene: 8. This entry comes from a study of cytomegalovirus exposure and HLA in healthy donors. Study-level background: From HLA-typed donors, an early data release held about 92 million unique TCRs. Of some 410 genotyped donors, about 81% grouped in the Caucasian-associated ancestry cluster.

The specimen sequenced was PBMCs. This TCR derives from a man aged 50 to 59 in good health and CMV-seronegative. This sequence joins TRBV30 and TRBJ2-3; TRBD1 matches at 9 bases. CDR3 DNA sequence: TGTGCCTGGAGCCGCTGGGACAGGGTTGCAGATACGCAGTATTTT. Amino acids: CAWSRWDRVADTQYF.